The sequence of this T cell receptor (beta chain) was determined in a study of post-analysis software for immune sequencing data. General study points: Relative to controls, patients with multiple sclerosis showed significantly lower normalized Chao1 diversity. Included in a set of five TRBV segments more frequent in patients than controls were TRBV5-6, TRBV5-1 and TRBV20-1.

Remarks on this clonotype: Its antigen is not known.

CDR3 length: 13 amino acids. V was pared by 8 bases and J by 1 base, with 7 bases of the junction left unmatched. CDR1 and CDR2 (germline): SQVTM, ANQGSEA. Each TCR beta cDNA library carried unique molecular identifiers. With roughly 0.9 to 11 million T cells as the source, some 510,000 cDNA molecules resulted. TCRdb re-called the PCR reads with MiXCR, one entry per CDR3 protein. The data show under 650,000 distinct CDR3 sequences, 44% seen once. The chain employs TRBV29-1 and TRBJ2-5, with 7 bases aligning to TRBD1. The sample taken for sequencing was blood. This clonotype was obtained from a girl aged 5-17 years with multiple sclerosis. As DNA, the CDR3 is TGCAGCTCCCGGGACAGACTCCAAGAGACCCAGTACTTC. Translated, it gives CSSRDRLQETQYF.